These T cell receptor beta chains were read from a single sample in a study of cytomegalovirus exposure and HLA in healthy donors. TCRdb's copy holds only in-frame clones and misses some; the assay was immunoSEQ multiplex PCR. In the table there are nearly 110,000 clones, 77% of which are singletons. The sequenced material came from PBMCs. These receptors all stem from a male donor in good health and CMV-seronegative. Each CDR3 is given with its conserved first and last residue. D genes are given only for firm matches. Clone size is shown for a subset of rows, as once, few, many or a class of expanded clone.

J,size,D,V,CDR3,DNA
TRBJ1-1,NA,NA,TRBV2,CASSERGAGLNTEAFF,TGTGCCAGCAGTGAAAGAGGAGCAGGGTTGAACACTGAAGCTTTCTTT
TRBJ2-1,NA,NA,TRBV7-9,CASSLVTPRGSGHYNEQFF,TGTGCCAGCAGCTTAGTTACCCCGAGGGGTAGCGGACACTACAATGAGCAGTTCTTC
TRBJ1-2,NA,NA,TRBV10-1,CASRIPHGPAVYGYTF,TGCGCCAGCAGAATACCCCATGGCCCGGCGGTCTATGGCTACACCTTC
TRBJ2-6,NA,NA,TRBV10-1,CASSDGSSGANVLTF,TGCGCCAGCAGTGATGGCAGCTCTGGGGCCAACGTCCTGACTTTC
TRBJ2-1,NA,TRBD2,TRBV4-1,CASSQGASGSLNEQFF,TGCGCCAGCAGCCAAGGGGCTAGCGGGAGTCTCAATGAGCAGTTCTTC
TRBJ2-5,once,NA,TRBV6-5,CASSYSEGQGETQYF,TGTGCCAGCAGTTACTCAGAGGGACAAGGGGAGACCCAGTACTTC
TRBJ2-7,NA,TRBD2,TRBV19,CASSMASGSYEQYF,TGTGCCAGTAGTATGGCTAGCGGCTCCTACGAGCAGTACTTC
TRBJ2-3,once,TRBD2,TRBV11-1,CASSQYSGRVTDTQYF,TGTGCCAGCAGCCAGTATAGCGGGAGGGTCACAGATACGCAGTATTTT
TRBJ2-7,few,NA,TRBV28,CASSTSTANYEQYF,TGTGCCAGCAGTACATCGACAGCTAACTACGAGCAGTACTTC
TRBJ2-1,once,TRBD1,TRBV4-2,CASSHPEDRGEDNEQFF,TGTGCCAGCAGCCATCCAGAGGACAGGGGGGAGGACAATGAGCAGTTCTTC
TRBJ2-3,NA,TRBD2,TRBV6-4,CASSDLAGGGTDTQYF,TGTGCCAGCAGTGACCTAGCGGGAGGAGGCACAGATACGCAGTATTTT
TRBJ2-2,NA,TRBD1,TRBV30,CACGTGPPGELFF,TGTGCCTGTGGGACAGGGCCCCCCGGGGAGCTGTTTTTT
TRBJ2-5,once,TRBD2,TRBV6-5,CASSYGGGGQEYF,TGTGCCAGCAGTTACGGTGGCGGGGGGCAAGAGTACTTC
TRBJ1-2,NA,NA,TRBV28,CASSAPGGPYGYTF,TGTGCCAGCAGCGCCCCCGGTGGTCCCTATGGCTACACCTTC
TRBJ2-7,NA,TRBD2,TRBV5-4,CASSLVWASGSSYEQYF,TGTGCCAGCAGCTTGGTGTGGGCTAGCGGGAGCTCCTACGAGCAGTACTTC
TRBJ2-7,NA,TRBD2,TRBV5-6,CASSRGGTVYEQYF,TGTGCCAGCAGCCGGGGAGGGACGGTCTACGAGCAGTACTTC
TRBJ2-1,NA,NA,TRBV21-1,CASSKVGDWNEQFF,TGTGCCAGCAGCAAAGTCGGGGACTGGAATGAGCAGTTCTTC
TRBJ2-1,NA,NA,TRBV27,CASSSLGRVSYNEQFF,TGTGCCAGCAGTAGCCTAGGCCGGGTGAGCTACAATGAGCAGTTCTTC
TRBJ2-3,NA,NA,TRBV5-1,CASSLSGSTDTQYF,TGCGCCAGCAGCTTAAGCGGGAGCACAGATACGCAGTATTTT
TRBJ2-1,NA,TRBD2,TRBV11-3,CASSSSEVGLAYNEQFF,TGTGCCAGCAGCTCCTCTGAGGTGGGACTAGCCTACAATGAGCAGTTCTTC
TRBJ2-2,NA,TRBD1,TRBV30,CAWITGGITGELFF,TGTGCCTGGATAACAGGGGGCATCACCGGGGAGCTGTTTTTT
TRBJ2-2,NA,TRBD1,TRBV19,CASTIAGGGTGELFF,TGTGCCAGTACCATCGCAGGGGGCGGTACCGGGGAGCTGTTTTTT
TRBJ2-3,NA,NA,TRBV7-2,CASSLTVSDTQYF,TGTGCCAGCAGCTTGACAGTATCAGATACGCAGTATTTT
TRBJ2-5,NA,TRBD2,TRBV5-1,CASTLRGLGETQYF,TGCGCCAGCACCCTTCGAGGACTAGGGGAAACCCAGTACTTC
TRBJ1-2,NA,NA,TRBV5-4,CASSPFRGSYGYTF,TGTGCCAGCAGCCCATTCAGGGGTTCCTATGGCTACACCTTC
TRBJ1-1,NA,TRBD1,TRBV10-1,CASRATGAHTEAFF,TGCGCCAGCAGAGCGACAGGGGCGCACACTGAAGCTTTCTTT
TRBJ1-3,NA,NA,TRBV7-9,CASSPENADTIYF,TGTGCCAGCAGCCCGGAAAATGCGGACACCATATATTTT
TRBJ2-1,NA,NA,TRBV5-8,CASSFKYNEQFF,TGTGCCAGCAGCTTTAAATACAATGAGCAGTTCTTC
TRBJ1-1,once,NA,TRBV19,CASSSQGMNTEAFF,TGTGCCAGTAGTTCGCAGGGGATGAACACTGAAGCTTTCTTT
TRBJ2-6,NA,NA,TRBV5-5,CASSISDRAGANVLTF,TGTGCCAGCAGCATATCGGACAGAGCAGGGGCCAACGTCCTGACTTTC
TRBJ1-1,NA,NA,TRBV6-5,CASSFQKNTEAFF,TGTGCCAGCAGTTTCCAGAAGAACACTGAAGCTTTCTTT
TRBJ2-2,NA,NA,TRBV7-2,CASSLPFKGRHTGELFF,TGTGCCAGCAGCTTACCTTTTAAGGGGAGGCACACCGGGGAGCTGTTTTTT
TRBJ2-7,few,TRBD1,TRBV5-4,CASSEGQGAFYEQYF,TGTGCCAGCAGCGAGGGACAGGGGGCATTCTACGAGCAGTACTTC
TRBJ2-5,NA,NA,TRBV2,CATQGWGGAQETQYF,TGTGCCACCCAAGGGTGGGGCGGAGCCCAAGAGACCCAGTACTTC
TRBJ2-7,NA,TRBD1,TRBV27,CASSRSDRGLSYEQYF,TGTGCCAGCAGCCGAAGCGACAGGGGGCTCTCCTACGAGCAGTACTTC
TRBJ1-1,NA,NA,TRBV27,CASSPVGANTEAFF,TGTGCCAGCAGCCCCGTGGGGGCGAACACTGAAGCTTTCTTT
TRBJ2-7,NA,NA,TRBV7-9,CASTGRSTAQYF,TGTGCCAGCACCGGGAGATCTACAGCGCAGTACTTC
TRBJ2-3,few,TRBD2,TRBV27,CASSLSGLETDTQYF,TGTGCCAGCAGTTTATCGGGACTAGAGACAGATACGCAGTATTTT
TRBJ2-3,NA,TRBD2,TRBV5-1,CASSPTGSGDFTDTQYF,TGCGCCAGCAGCCCGACCGGTAGCGGGGACTTCACAGATACGCAGTATTTT
TRBJ2-1,NA,NA,TRBV28,CASTLGSEQFF,TGTGCCAGCACCCTTGGGAGTGAGCAGTTCTTC
TRBJ1-2,few,NA,TRBV6-4,CASSDPKQGDGSDYGYTF,TGTGCCAGCAGTGACCCAAAGCAGGGCGATGGTTCCGACTATGGCTACACCTTC
TRBJ2-7,NA,TRBD1,TRBV2,CASSQGQGSLQYF,TGTGCCAGCAGTCAGGGACAGGGATCGCTACAGTACTTC
TRBJ1-1,NA,NA,TRBV27,CASVGNRVGTEAFF,TGTGCCAGCGTGGGAAACAGGGTGGGCACTGAAGCTTTCTTT
TRBJ1-2,NA,NA,TRBV5-8,CASSLVSGSLNYGYTF,TGTGCCAGCAGCTTGGTGTCAGGGTCCCTCAACTATGGCTACACCTTC
TRBJ2-7,once,NA,TRBV27,CASSQGTFSSLQYF,TGTGCCAGCAGTCAAGGGACATTCTCTTCTCTCCAGTACTTC
TRBJ1-5,NA,TRBD1,TRBV27,CASSLSGGGGGGNQPQHF,TGTGCCAGCTCCCTCTCCGGGGGGGGAGGGGGCGGTAATCAGCCCCAGCATTTT
TRBJ1-4,NA,TRBD1,TRBV6-1,CASRLPGQKKLFF,TGTGCCAGCAGGCTCCCGGGACAGAAAAAACTGTTTTTT
TRBJ2-7,few,TRBD2,TRBV12-5,CASGPSRTSGIWEQYF,TGTGCTAGTGGTCCGAGCCGCACTAGCGGGATATGGGAGCAGTACTTC
TRBJ2-5,NA,NA,TRBV2,CASSEGGTWATQYF,TGTGCCAGCAGTGAGGGGGGGACATGGGCGACCCAGTACTTC
TRBJ2-2,NA,TRBD2,TRBV5-1,CASTTGTSGRGELFF,TGCGCCAGCACAACCGGGACTAGCGGGAGAGGGGAGCTGTTTTTT
TRBJ2-1,few,NA,TRBV27,CASRGAERDNEQFF,TGTGCCAGCAGGGGGGCAGAACGGGACAATGAGCAGTTCTTC
TRBJ1-1,once,NA,TRBV6-5,CASSRDTKNTEAFF,TGTGCCAGCAGTCGGGACACAAAGAACACTGAAGCTTTCTTT
TRBJ2-6,NA,NA,TRBV6-6,CASSYAGSSGANVLTF,TGTGCCAGCAGTTACGCGGGTAGCTCTGGGGCCAACGTCCTGACTTTC
TRBJ2-2,NA,TRBD2,TRBV2,CASSLSGVGFYTGELFF,TGTGCCAGCAGTTTGAGCGGGGTGGGGTTTTACACCGGGGAGCTGTTTTTT
TRBJ1-1,NA,TRBD1,TRBV5-1,CASSNRGNTEAFF,TGCGCCAGCAGCAACAGGGGGAACACTGAAGCTTTCTTT
TRBJ2-4,NA,NA,TRBV11-2,CASSSLGIQYF,TGTGCCAGCAGCTCGCTAGGCATTCAGTACTTC
TRBJ2-7,NA,TRBD2,TRBV5-4,CASSSGLAGTSYEQYF,TGTGCCAGCAGCTCCGGACTAGCGGGGACCTCCTACGAGCAGTACTTC
TRBJ1-5,NA,TRBD1,TRBV29-1,CSVTGGPNQPQHF,TGCAGCGTAACAGGGGGTCCTAATCAGCCCCAGCATTTT
TRBJ2-7,NA,NA,TRBV5-1,CASSLSLGEQYF,TGCGCCAGCAGCTTGAGTCTGGGCGAGCAGTACTTC